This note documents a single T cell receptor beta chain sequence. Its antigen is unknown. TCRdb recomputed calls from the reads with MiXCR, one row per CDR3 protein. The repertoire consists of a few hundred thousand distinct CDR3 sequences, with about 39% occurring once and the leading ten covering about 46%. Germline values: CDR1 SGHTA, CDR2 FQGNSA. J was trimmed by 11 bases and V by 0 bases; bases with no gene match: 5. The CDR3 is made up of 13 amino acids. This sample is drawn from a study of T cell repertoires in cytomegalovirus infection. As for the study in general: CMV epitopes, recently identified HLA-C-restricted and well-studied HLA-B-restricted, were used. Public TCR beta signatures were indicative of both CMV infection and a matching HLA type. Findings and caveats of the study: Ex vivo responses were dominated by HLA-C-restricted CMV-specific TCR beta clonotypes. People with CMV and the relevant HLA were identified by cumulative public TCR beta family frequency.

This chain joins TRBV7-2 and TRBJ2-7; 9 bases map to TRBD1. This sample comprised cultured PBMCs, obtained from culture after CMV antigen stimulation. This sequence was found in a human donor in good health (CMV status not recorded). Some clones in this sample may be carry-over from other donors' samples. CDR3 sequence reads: CASSLAGTGSEYF. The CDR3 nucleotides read TGTGCCAGCAGCTTAGCAGGGACAGGGTCGGAGTACTTC.